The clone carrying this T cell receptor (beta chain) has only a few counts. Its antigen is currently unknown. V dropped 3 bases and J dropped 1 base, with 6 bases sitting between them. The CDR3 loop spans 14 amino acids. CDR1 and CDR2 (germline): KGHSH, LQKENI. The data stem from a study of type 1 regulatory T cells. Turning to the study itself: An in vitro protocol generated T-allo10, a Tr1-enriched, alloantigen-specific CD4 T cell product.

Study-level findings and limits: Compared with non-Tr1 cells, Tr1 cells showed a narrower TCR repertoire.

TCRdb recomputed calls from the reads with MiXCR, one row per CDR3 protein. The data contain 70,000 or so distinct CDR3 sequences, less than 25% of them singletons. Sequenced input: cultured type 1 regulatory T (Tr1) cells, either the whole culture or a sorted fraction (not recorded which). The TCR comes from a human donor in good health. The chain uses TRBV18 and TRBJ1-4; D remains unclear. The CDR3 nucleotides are TGTGCCAGCTCACCCCCGGGAACTAATGAAAAACTGTTTTTT. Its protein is CASSPPGTNEKLFF. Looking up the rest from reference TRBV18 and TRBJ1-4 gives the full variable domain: NAGVMQNPRHLVRRRGQEARLRCSPMKGHSHVYWYRQLPEEGLKFMVYLQKENIIDESGMPKERFSAEFPKEGPSILRIQQVVRGDSAAYFCASSPPGTNEKLFFGSGTQLSVL.